The 6 T cell receptor beta chains presented below share a single source sample, sequenced in a study of cytotoxic CD8 clonotypes in ibrutinib-treated CLL. Sequenced by immunoSEQ multiplex PCR; TCRdb stores in-frame clones only, minus some. The repertoire has roughly 200,000 clones, roughly 79% of them found once; the top ten carry more than 9.5%. This specimen was PBMCs, taken after 12 months of ibrutinib treatment. These receptors came from a human donor with chronic lymphocytic leukemia.

The chain joins TRBV6-5 to TRBJ2-5, with D perhaps matching TRBD1 or TRBD2 (5 bases each). The CDR3 consists of 15 residues. Trimming cost V 0 bases and J 4 bases, with 12 bases left between them. Germline V lookup: CDR1 MNHEY, CDR2 SVGAGI. This chain's CDR3 is CASSYSGRLGETQYF. CDR3 sequence (DNA): TGTGCCAGCAGTTACTCGGGACGGCTAGGAGAGACCCAGTACTTC.

V usage is TRBV7-9 and J usage is TRBJ1-2; no clear D. V dropped 4 bases and J dropped 0 bases, with 15 bases sitting between them. The CDR3 contains 16 residues. Germline CDR1 reads SEHNR; CDR2 reads FQNEAQ (reference sequence). The CDR3 sequence: CASSSGTRRANYGYTF. CDR3 DNA: TGTGCCAGCAGCTCGGGAACGAGGCGGGCTAACTATGGCTACACCTTC.

This clone was counted only a few times. The chain employs TRBV10-1 and TRBJ1-1; perhaps TRBD1 as D (5 bases). CDR3 length: 17 residues. CDR1 is WNHNN, CDR2 SYGVQD, per germline (reference sequence). With 3 bases removed from V and 0 bases from J, the gap between germline ends came to 17 bases. The chain's CDR3 is CASSEGSGSLLNTEAFF. The CDR3 DNA follows: TGCGCCAGCAGTGAAGGGTCAGGGTCTTTGCTGAACACTGAAGCTTTCTTT.

In its sample, this clone was seen once. V is TRBV27 and J is TRBJ1-5; D gene uncertain. The CDR3 has 13 residues. V was shortened by 3 bases and J by 4 bases, with 7 bases between the two germline ends. Germline CDR1 reads MNHEY; CDR2 reads SMNVEV (reference sequence). CDR3 sequence: CASSFLGNQPQHF. CDR3 DNA: TGTGCCAGCAGTTTTTTGGGGAATCAGCCCCAGCATTTT.

The chain joins TRBV7-8 to TRBJ1-2; D gene unclear. Between the trimmed V and J ends, which lost 0 bases and 10 bases, there was a span of 12 bases. Germline assignment: CDR1 SGHVS and CDR2 FQNEAQ. The CDR3 is 13 residues long. CDR3 amino acids: CASSLALTDAYTF. The CDR3 DNA sequence: TGTGCCAGCAGCTTAGCGTTAACCGACGCCTACACCTTC. Complete variable domain (other parts from reference TRBV7-8 and TRBJ1-2): GAGVSQSPRYKVAKRGQDVALRCDPISGHVSLFWYQQALGQGPEFLTYFQNEAQLDKSGLPSDRFFAERPEGSVSTLKIQRTQQEDSAVYLCASSLALTDAYTFGSGTRLTVV.

The V and J genes are TRBV5-6 and TRBJ2-1; 7 bases fit TRBD1. The CDR3 spans 12 residues. Germline V gives CDR1 SGHDT, CDR2 YYEEEE. V was pared by 4 bases and J by 7 bases, with 2 bases of the junction left unmatched. The CDR3 region has the DNA TGTGCCAGCAGCAAGACAGGGAATGAGCAGTTCTTC. It yields the protein CASSKTGNEQFF.